This T cell receptor (beta chain) appears in the sequencing data of a study of T cells after yellow fever vaccination. This clonotype was observed a handful of times. Its specificity is unknown. Regarding the study as a whole: Most primary-vaccination clones recurred post-booster (around 95% CD4, 88% CD8).

CDR3 length equals 12 residues. Germline values: CDR1 SQVTM, CDR2 ANQGSEA. Trimming removed 4 bases at V and 7 bases at J, with 11 bases between. The study made its TCR cDNA through 5'RACE template switching. That step introduced a universal primer site along with UMIs. TCRdb fed the 5' RACE reads into MiXCR, producing one record per CDR3 protein. This table holds about 320,000 distinct CDR3 sequences, approximately 4% found once. The TCR comes from a man aged 18 to 30 who received the YFV17D yellow fever vaccine. The rearrangement uses TRBV29-1 and TRBJ1-5; D is ambiguous. The specimen was PBMCs, collected 15 days after the yellow fever booster vaccination. CDR3 bases: TGCAGCGTTGGAGATGGAGGACAGCCCCAGCATTTT. It specifies CSVGDGGQPQHF.